A selection of T cell receptor beta chains follows, all from one sample in a study of blood T cell repertoires in COVID-19. Here immunoSEQ multiplex PCR was the method, and the copy in TCRdb shows in-frame clones only, minus some. The sample contains about 320,000 clones, about 90% of which appear only once. Sequenced material: PBMCs or T cells enriched from blood (not recorded which). These receptor sequences come from a woman aged 25-40 years who had recovered from COVID-19. The CDR3 runs from the conserved cysteine through the conserved F or W. D genes are given only for firm matches. A clone size is listed for some rows: how often the clone was seen (once, few, many), or a class if it is expanded.

d_gene | j_gene | abundance | v_gene | CDR3nt | CDR3aa
NA | TRBJ1-3 | NA | TRBV4-3 | TGCGCCAGCAGCCAAGGAGGGTTCGGAAACACCATATATTTT | CASSQGGFGNTIYF
NA | TRBJ1-2 | once | TRBV15 | TGTGCCACCAGCAGAGGGGCAGGGGTTAACTATGGCTACACCTTC | CATSRGAGVNYGYTF
NA | TRBJ2-1 | once | TRBV25-1 | TGTGCCAGCAGTCAATACAATGAGCAGTTCTTC | CASSQYNEQFF
TRBD2 | TRBJ2-4 | NA | TRBV7-9 | TGTGCCAGCAGCTCGACTAGCGGGGGGCCCCTAGCCAAAAACATTCAGTACTTC | CASSSTSGGPLAKNIQYF
NA | TRBJ1-1 | few | TRBV7-2 | TGTGCCAGCAGCTTCTATGGAGACGAAGCTTTCTTT | CASSFYGDEAFF
TRBD1 | TRBJ2-7 | NA | TRBV11-2 | TGTGCCAGCAGCTTAGGGACAGGGCCCGACGAGCAGTACTTC | CASSLGTGPDEQYF
TRBD1 | TRBJ1-1 | NA | TRBV7-2 | TGTGCCAGCAGCTCCTTCACAGGGGGCACTGAAGCTTTCTTT | CASSSFTGGTEAFF
TRBD2 | TRBJ2-5 | NA | TRBV18 | TGTGCCAGCTCACCACAGTTACTAGCGGGGGACCCTTCCCAAGAGACCCAGTACTTC | CASSPQLLAGDPSQETQYF
TRBD2 | TRBJ2-1 | NA | TRBV19 | TGTGCCAGCAAAATAGCGGGGGGATTACAAGATGAGCAGTTCTTC | CASKIAGGLQDEQFF
NA | TRBJ2-3 | NA | TRBV10-3 | TGTGCCATCACCTCGCTCGGTCCCACAGATACGCAGTATTTT | CAITSLGPTDTQYF
NA | TRBJ2-3 | NA | TRBV2 | TGTGCCAGCAGGTCCCAGGGTGTCACAACGGATACGCAGTATTTT | CASRSQGVTTDTQYF
NA | TRBJ1-3 | NA | TRBV25-1 | TGTGCCACCGGGGTACCCTCTGGAAACACCATATATTTT | CATGVPSGNTIYF
TRBD1 | TRBJ1-5 | NA | TRBV30 | TGTGCCTGGAGTCCCCAGGGGGCGCATCAGCCCCAGCATTTT | CAWSPQGAHQPQHF
NA | TRBJ1-4 | NA | TRBV10-3 | TGTGCCATCAGTGGGCAGGGCGGTGAAAAACTGTTTTTT | CAISGQGGEKLFF
NA | TRBJ2-3 | once | TRBV19 | TGTGCCAGTAGTAACCGGGGTTGGAGCACAGATACGCAGTATTTT | CASSNRGWSTDTQYF
NA | TRBJ2-2 | few | TRBV30 | TGTGCCTGGAGTGGGGGGCCTTCACTCCGGGAGCTGTTTTTT | CAWSGGPSLRELFF
NA | TRBJ2-7 | NA | TRBV7-2 | TGTGCCAGCAGCTTGGAAAGGGGGTTTGGCGAGCAGTACTTC | CASSLERGFGEQYF
TRBD2 | TRBJ2-1 | NA | TRBV30 | TGTGCCTGGAGTGTTTTCTGGACTAGCGGGGGGGCCGCCTACAATGAGCAGTTCTTC | CAWSVFWTSGGAAYNEQFF
TRBD1 | TRBJ2-5 | NA | TRBV5-6 | TGTGCCAGCAGCAACGGACAGGGTAGGCAAGAGACCCAGTACTTC | CASSNGQGRQETQYF
TRBD1 | TRBJ1-2 | NA | TRBV6-6 | TGTGCCAGCAGCCGATCCGAGACAGGGGGCGCCTATGGCTACACCTTC | CASSRSETGGAYGYTF
NA | TRBJ1-3 | NA | TRBV6-6 | TGTGCCAGCAGTTACGACTTCGGAAACACCATATATTTT | CASSYDFGNTIYF
NA | TRBJ1-1 | NA | TRBV25-1 | TGTGCCAGCAGCGGAGGGGTGGGTGAGTCTGAAGCTTTCTTT | CASSGGVGESEAFF
NA | TRBJ2-4 | NA | TRBV19 | TGTGCCAGTAGTATAGGAGGGCAGGCGAACATTCAGTACTTC | CASSIGGQANIQYF
NA | TRBJ1-6 | once | TRBV5-1 | TGCGCCAGCAGCTTGGGGACGCCGGCCAGGGGCTTTTCCTCACCCCTCCACTTT | CASSLGTPARGFSSPLHF
NA | TRBJ1-1 | once | TRBV25-1 | TGTGCCAGCAGTGCTTTCGGTGGGAACACTGAAGCTTTCTTT | CASSAFGGNTEAFF
TRBD1 | TRBJ1-6 | NA | TRBV19 | TGTGCCAGTAGGACAGGGCCACAAAATTCACCCCTCCACTTT | CASRTGPQNSPLHF